This TCR beta chain is drawn from a study of blood T cell repertoires in COVID-19. Across the whole study: COVID-19 samples from acute and convalescent phases originated in the United States, Italy and Spain.

The repertoire was sequenced with immunoSEQ multiplex PCR; TCRdb's copy has only in-frame clones and lacks some. The sample records under 450,000 clones, about four fifths being singletons. The germline V gene encodes CDR1 SGHTA and CDR2 FQGNSA. The CDR3 covers 13 residues. V lost 5 bases to trimming and J lost 1 base, with 8 bases between them. This TCR derives from a human donor with acute or convalescent COVID-19. The donor label of this sample is uncertain. The sample consisted of peripheral blood. The rearrangement links TRBV7-2 to TRBJ1-1; D is unresolved. In nucleotides, the CDR3 is TGTGCCAGCAGCCCAGAGGGGAACACTGAAGCTTTCTTT. Protein: CASSPEGNTEAFF.